What follows describes a single T cell receptor (beta chain). Its antigen is still unknown. TCRdb re-called the 5' RACE reads through MiXCR, storing one row per CDR3 protein. The sample includes 250,000 to 300,000 distinct CDR3 sequences, around 15% of them seen just once. This sample stems from a study of T-cell memory formation after mild COVID-19. Study-level points and caveats: For second-wave clones that peaked at day 37, SARS-CoV-2 specificity went unverified. The CD4+ clones that contracted clustered mainly within CM and EM, and the CD8+ clones concentrated in EMRA.

Sequenced sample: PBMCs or a T cell subset sorted from them (not recorded which). The clonotype was recovered from a man younger than 30 who had mild COVID-19 (a few samples of this study predate the infection). Cell type and time point are not known.

The chain's CDR3 is CASSSPSGTGVSSAYNEQFF. The DNA of the CDR3 is TGTGCCAGCAGCTCCCCCTCCGGGACAGGGGTTTCCAGTGCCTACAATGAGCAGTTCTTC. The rearrangement uses TRBV7-2 and TRBJ2-1, with 10 positions matching TRBD1. V lost 4 bases and J lost 2; bases outside the gene matches: 17. There are 20 residues in the CDR3. Germline values: CDR1 SGHTA, CDR2 FQGNSA.